This is a list of T cell receptor beta chains from one sample in a study of prognosis after radiotherapy for stage I lung cancer. TCRdb re-called the multiplex PCR reads through MiXCR, storing one row per CDR3 protein. The sample consists of some 17,000 distinct CDR3 sequences, about 47% of them appearing once. Sample: PBMCs, taken before or after stereotactic body radiation therapy (not recorded which). These receptors all come from a donor of 50 years or more with non-small cell lung cancer. The CDR3 runs from the conserved cysteine through the conserved F or W. The D gene is left open where the match is weak. Only some rows state a clone size, as once, few, many or a class for expanded clones.

>TRBJ2-3|.|.|TRBV6-2/TRBV6-3
TGTGCCAGCAGCCCCTACGGGTACTCCTCGTACGAAGATACGCAGTATTTT
CASSPYGYSSYEDTQYF
>TRBJ1-4|TRBD1|many|TRBV12-3/TRBV12-4
TGTGCCAGCAGAAAACAGGGGGGGCATGAAAAACTGTTTTTT
CASRKQGGHEKLFF
>TRBJ2-7|TRBD1|medium-sized|TRBV11-2
TGTGCCAGCAGCGTCGACAGGGCATGGGAGCAGTACTTC
CASSVDRAWEQYF
>TRBJ2-2|.|medium-sized|TRBV6-1
TGTGCCAGCAGTGTCTGGAACACCGGGGAGCTGTTTTTT
CASSVWNTGELFF
>TRBJ2-7|.|many|TRBV20-1
TGCAGTGCTAGAGATCGATGGGTCAGCAACTCCTACGAGCAGTACTTC
CSARDRWVSNSYEQYF
>TRBJ2-3|.|.|TRBV7-9
TGTGCCAGCAGCTTAGCCCTTGGGGGCGGCACAGATACGCAGTATTTT
CASSLALGGGTDTQYF
>TRBJ2-3|.|many|TRBV7-8
TGTGCCAGCAGCTTAGAGGCAGGGGGGCCCACAGATACGCAGTATTTT
CASSLEAGGPTDTQYF
>TRBJ1-2|.|.|TRBV9
TGTGCCAGCAGCATCAGGGTTGACTATGTCTACACCTTC
CASSIRVDYVYTF
>TRBJ1-6|.|many|TRBV30
TGTGCCTGGAGTGGAGGGGCTGACTATAATTCACCCCTCCACTTT
CAWSGGADYNSPLHF
>TRBJ2-7|.|many|TRBV15
TGTGCCACCAGCAGCGCCGAGGGTGGGCCCTACGAGCAGTACTTC
CATSSAEGGPYEQYF
>TRBJ1-3|.|.|TRBV5-1
TGCGCCAGCAGCTTGGGTGGAAACACCATATATTTT
CASSLGGNTIYF
>TRBJ2-1|TRBD2|.|TRBV6-4
TGTGCCAGCATCGGACTAGCGGGGGTTTACAACAATGAGCAGTTCTTC
CASIGLAGVYNNEQFF
>TRBJ1-2|TRBD1|.|TRBV24-1
TGTGCCACCAGTGACCGTACCCCAGGGGGGGTTGGCTACACCTTC
CATSDRTPGGVGYTF
>TRBJ2-7|.|few|TRBV7-6
TGTGCCAGCAGCTTAGACTGGGTGGGTGAGCAGTACTTC
CASSLDWVGEQYF
>TRBJ1-2|.|many|TRBV30
TGTGCCTGGAGTGTAACGAGGGGAGGAGGCTACACCTTC
CAWSVTRGGGYTF
>TRBJ2-7|.|.|TRBV7-2
TGTGCCAGTATCTTGCACTCCGAGCAGTACTTC
CASILHSEQYF
>TRBJ2-7|TRBD1|medium-sized|TRBV6-2/TRBV6-3
TGTGCCAGCAGTTACGAGGGACAGGGGCCCTACGAGCAGTACTTC
CASSYEGQGPYEQYF
>TRBJ1-2|TRBD1|.|TRBV7-9
TGTGCCAGCAGCGAAGGACAGGGACGTGACTATGGCTACACCTTC
CASSEGQGRDYGYTF
>TRBJ1-3|TRBD1|once|TRBV12-3/TRBV12-4
TGTGCCAGCCTCCTTAGACAGGGGGGAAACACCATATATTTT
CASLLRQGGNTIYF
>TRBJ2-5|TRBD1|many|TRBV6-1
TGTGCCAGCAGACGTGGACAGGACCAAGAGACCCAGTACTTC
CASRRGQDQETQYF
>TRBJ2-7|.|many|TRBV30
TGTGCCTGGGGGAGGACTTACGAGCAGTACTTC
CAWGRTYEQYF
>TRBJ2-7|.|few|TRBV28
TGTGCCAGCAGTTTCTCGTACGAGCAGTACTTC
CASSFSYEQYF
>TRBJ2-1|.|.|TRBV6-1
TGTGCCAGCAGTGAAGCAGGAACACAGCAGTTCTTC
CASSEAGTQQFF
>TRBJ2-7|.|.|TRBV11-2
TGTGCCAGCAGCTTAGGAGCGGGCGGCTCTAGGGAGCAGTACTTC
CASSLGAGGSREQYF
>TRBJ2-3|.|.|TRBV7-2
TGTGCCAGCAGCTTAAAAACAGATACGCAGTATTTT
CASSLKTDTQYF
>TRBJ2-1|.|many|TRBV3-1
TGTGCCAGCAGCCAAGATAGCGGAGAGCAGTTCTTC
CASSQDSGEQFF
>TRBJ2-7|.|.|TRBV6-5
TGTGCCAGCAGTTCATGGGTCGAGCAGTACTTC
CASSSWVEQYF
>TRBJ2-1|TRBD2|many|TRBV5-6
TGTGCCAGCAGCTTGGGACCGGGACTAAACAATGAGCAGTTCTTC
CASSLGPGLNNEQFF
>TRBJ1-1|.|.|TRBV20-1
TGCAGTGCGTGGGGTGGAGCTAGAAACACTGAAGCTTTCTTT
CSAWGGARNTEAFF
>TRBJ2-3|.|.|TRBV9
TGTGCCAGCAGCGTAGGGGAGCGGGATACGCAGTATTTT
CASSVGERDTQYF
>TRBJ1-2|TRBD1|many|TRBV20-1
TGCAGTGCTAGCCCGGACAGGGGGAATCACGGCTACACCTTC
CSASPDRGNHGYTF
>TRBJ2-4|TRBD2|many|TRBV7-2
TGTGCCAGCAGTTTAGCGGGAGGGAGAAACATTCAGTACTTC
CASSLAGGRNIQYF
>TRBJ1-2|TRBD1|many|TRBV5-4
TGTGCCAGCAGCTTGGCCGGACAGGGTGTTGGCTACACCTTC
CASSLAGQGVGYTF
>TRBJ1-5|.|few|TRBV20-1
TGCAGTGCCCCAACCCCCGATAGCAATCAGCCCCAGCATTTT
CSAPTPDSNQPQHF
>TRBJ1-4|.|many|TRBV7-8
TGTGCCAGCAGCTTAGCGCTGGCAGATGAAAAACTGTTTTTT
CASSLALADEKLFF
>TRBJ2-7|TRBD1|many|TRBV9
TGTGCCAGCAGCGCGACAGGGTCCTACGAGCAGTACTTC
CASSATGSYEQYF
>TRBJ1-1|.|few|TRBV20-1
TGCAGTGCTAGAGATAGTAAGGGGCTTGGCACTGAAGCTTTCTTT
CSARDSKGLGTEAFF
>TRBJ2-7|TRBD1|.|TRBV5-1
TGCGCCAGCAGCCCTCGGACAGGGGTGTACGAGCAGTACTTC
CASSPRTGVYEQYF
>TRBJ2-3|TRBD2|.|TRBV12-3/TRBV12-4
TGTGCCAGCAGACTGAGCGGGAGCGAGACAGATACGCAGTATTTT
CASRLSGSETDTQYF
>TRBJ2-2|TRBD2|.|TRBV5-6
TGTGCCAGTAGCCCGGGACTAGCGAGGAACACCGGGGAGATGTTTTTT
CASSPGLARNTGEMFF
>TRBJ2-7|.|.|TRBV6-2/TRBV6-3
TGTGCCAGCAATGTCCTGGACAGAGCCTACGAGCAGTACTTC
CASNVLDRAYEQYF
>TRBJ2-3|TRBD2|.|TRBV11-2
TGTGCCAGCAGCGACGGACTAGCGGGGTTAGATACGCAGTATTTT
CASSDGLAGLDTQYF
>TRBJ2-5|.|many|TRBV3-1
TGTGCCAGCAGCGCTACAGGGGGGAGGGGGACCCAGTACTTC
CASSATGGRGTQYF
>TRBJ2-3|.|many|TRBV4-3
TGCGCCAGCAGCCAAACAGTGGCTGATACGCAGTATTTT
CASSQTVADTQYF
>TRBJ1-5|TRBD1|many|TRBV6-1
TGTGCCAGCAGGCCCCCAGGGGGCCCCGACAATCAGCCCCAGCATTTT
CASRPPGGPDNQPQHF
>TRBJ1-6|.|.|TRBV5-5
TGTGCCAGCAGCCGATCGCTGGGGGTCTATAATTCACCCCTCCACTTT
CASSRSLGVYNSPLHF
>TRBJ2-1|.|many|TRBV13
TGTGCCAGCAGCTTAAGGGGTTCGCAGCAGTTCTTC
CASSLRGSQQFF
>TRBJ2-1|TRBD2|many|TRBV10-3
TGTGCCATCACCGGAACCAATAGCGGGAGTAGGGCTGAGCAGTTCTTC
CAITGTNSGSRAEQFF
>TRBJ1-2|.|many|TRBV19
TGTGCCAGTAGTATAAAGGTCCTGGAGGGCTATGGCTACACCTTC
CASSIKVLEGYGYTF
>TRBJ2-7|TRBD1|many|TRBV7-9
TGTGCCAGCAGCCCGTCAGGGACAGGGCCCTCCTACGAGCAGTACTTC
CASSPSGTGPSYEQYF